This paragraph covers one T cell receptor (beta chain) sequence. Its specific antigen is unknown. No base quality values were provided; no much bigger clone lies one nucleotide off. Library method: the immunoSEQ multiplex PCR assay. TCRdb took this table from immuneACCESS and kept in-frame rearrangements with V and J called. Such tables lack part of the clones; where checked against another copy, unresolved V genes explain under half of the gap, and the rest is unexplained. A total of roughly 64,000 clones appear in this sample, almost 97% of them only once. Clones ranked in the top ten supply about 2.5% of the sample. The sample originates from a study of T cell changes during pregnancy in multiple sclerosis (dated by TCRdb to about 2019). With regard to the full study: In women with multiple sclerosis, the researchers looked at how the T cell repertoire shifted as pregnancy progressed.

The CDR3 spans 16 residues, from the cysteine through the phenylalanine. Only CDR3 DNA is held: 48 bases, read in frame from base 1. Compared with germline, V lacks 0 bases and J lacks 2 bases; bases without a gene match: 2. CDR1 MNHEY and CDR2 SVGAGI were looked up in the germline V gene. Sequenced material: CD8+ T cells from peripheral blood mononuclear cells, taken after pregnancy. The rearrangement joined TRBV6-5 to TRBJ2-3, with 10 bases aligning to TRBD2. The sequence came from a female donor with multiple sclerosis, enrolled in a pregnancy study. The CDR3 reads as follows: CASSYSLAGDTDTQYF. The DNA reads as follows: TGTGCCAGCAGTTACTCTCTAGCGGGAGACACAGATACGCAGTATTTT.